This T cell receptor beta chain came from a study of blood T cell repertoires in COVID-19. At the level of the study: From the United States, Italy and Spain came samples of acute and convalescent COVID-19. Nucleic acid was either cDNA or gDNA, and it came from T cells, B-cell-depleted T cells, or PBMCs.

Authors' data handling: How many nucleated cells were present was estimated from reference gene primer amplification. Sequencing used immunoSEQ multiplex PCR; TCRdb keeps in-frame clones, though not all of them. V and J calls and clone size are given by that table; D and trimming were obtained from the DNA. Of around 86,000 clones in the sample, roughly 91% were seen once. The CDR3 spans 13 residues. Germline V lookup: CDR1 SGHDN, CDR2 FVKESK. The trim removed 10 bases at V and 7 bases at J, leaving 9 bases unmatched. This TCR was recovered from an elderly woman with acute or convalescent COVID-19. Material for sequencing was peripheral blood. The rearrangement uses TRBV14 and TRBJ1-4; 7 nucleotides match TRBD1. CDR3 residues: CATTDREAEKLFF. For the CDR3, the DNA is TGTGCCACAACTGACAGGGAGGCTGAAAAACTGTTTTTT.